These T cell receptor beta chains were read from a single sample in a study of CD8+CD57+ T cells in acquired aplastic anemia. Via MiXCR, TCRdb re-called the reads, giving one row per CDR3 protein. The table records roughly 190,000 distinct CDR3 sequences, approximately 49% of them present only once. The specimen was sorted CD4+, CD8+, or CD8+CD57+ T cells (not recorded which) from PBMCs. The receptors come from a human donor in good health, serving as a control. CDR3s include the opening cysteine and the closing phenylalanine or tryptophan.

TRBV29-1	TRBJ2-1	CSVRDTRRANEQFF
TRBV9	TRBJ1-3	CASSATVSSGNTIYF
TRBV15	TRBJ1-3	CATSIDGTGGNTIYF
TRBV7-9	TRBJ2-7	CATDSPYEQYF
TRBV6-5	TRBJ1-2	CASSYLQGGGQNYGYTF
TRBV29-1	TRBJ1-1	CSWTTNTEAFF
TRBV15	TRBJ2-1	CATGGGASGEQFF
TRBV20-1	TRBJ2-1	CSARDLAGGDNEQFF
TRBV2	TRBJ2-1	CASSVVDREGDEQFF
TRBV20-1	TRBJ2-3	CSARESRGGVTDTQYF
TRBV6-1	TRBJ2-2	CAISDPTSWGELFF
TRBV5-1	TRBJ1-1	CASSLDGKNTEAFF
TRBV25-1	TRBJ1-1	CASSETGQPNTEAFF
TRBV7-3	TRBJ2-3	CASSPRGGGGPTTQYF
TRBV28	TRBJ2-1	CASTLAGDNNEQFF
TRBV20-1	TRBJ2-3	CSARVGLAGTDTQYF
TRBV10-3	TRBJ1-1	CAISEFKGADVNTEAFF
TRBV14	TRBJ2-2	CASSPRTSGELFF
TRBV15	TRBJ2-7	CATSRDGRELREQYF
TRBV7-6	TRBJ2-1	CASSLGGPGEQFF
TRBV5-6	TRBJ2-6	CASSGVGTAHSGANVLTF
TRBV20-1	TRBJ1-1	CSARSGTGNTEAFF
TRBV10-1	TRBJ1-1	CASSESTATNTEAFF
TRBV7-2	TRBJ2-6	CASSIWTGGSSGANVLTF
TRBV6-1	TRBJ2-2	CASSGDRNTGELFF
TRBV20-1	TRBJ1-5	CSATGGFGSNQPQHF
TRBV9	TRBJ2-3	CASSRGTAGNTQYF
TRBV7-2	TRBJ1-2	CASSWSENYGYTF
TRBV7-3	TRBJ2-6	CASSLMDSSSGANVLTF
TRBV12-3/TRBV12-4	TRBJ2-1	CASSPTSGSSRGPFF
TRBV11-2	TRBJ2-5	CASSWAGPVETQYF
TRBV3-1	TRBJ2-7	CASSQGDWLNEQYF
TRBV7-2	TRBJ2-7	CASSSDWLLEQYF
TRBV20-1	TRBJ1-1	CSASNAGFGSEAFF
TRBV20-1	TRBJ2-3	CSARALGQGSTDTQYF